The entry that follows covers one TCR beta chain sequence. The target antigen is unknown. The source of the sample is a study of T-cell memory formation after mild COVID-19. Study-level findings and limits: A balance of CD4 and CD8 characterized clones contracting day 15 to 85, whereas later expanders leaned CD4+. Chiefly within CM and EM were the contracting CD4+ clones; CD8+ ones were within EMRA.

5'RACE with constant-segment primers yielded barcoded, UMI-tagged TCR alpha and TCR beta cDNA libraries. Using its own MiXCR run on the 5' RACE reads, TCRdb lists one record per CDR3 protein. The sample records 540,000 or so distinct CDR3 sequences, 20% being singletons. Material for sequencing was PBMCs or a T cell subset sorted from them (not recorded which). The sequence came from an adult woman who had mild COVID-19 (a few samples of this study predate the infection). Cell type and time point are not known.

The CDR3 DNA reads as TGTGCCAGCAGTACAACACAGGGGGTTGGAAACACCATATATTTT. It translates to CASSTTQGVGNTIYF. This chain uses TRBV5-6 with TRBJ1-3; 8 positions agree with TRBD1. The CDR3 sequence is 15 residues long. Unmatched junction bases numbered 7, after V lost 5 bases and J lost 3 bases. Germline CDR1 reads SGHDT; CDR2 reads YYEEEE.